Below are 25 T cell receptor beta chains sequenced from a single sample in a study of blood T cell repertoires in COVID-19. Assay: immunoSEQ multiplex PCR; the TCRdb copy retains only in-frame clones and omits some. The data contain a few hundred thousand clones, about 87% of them singletons. Sequenced sample: peripheral blood. These receptors were obtained from a woman in her fifties or sixties with acute or convalescent COVID-19.

The table lists this clone with a count of one. The chain uses TRBV27 and TRBJ1-2; D is perhaps TRBD1 (5 bases). The CDR3 sequence is 12 residues long. Germline values: CDR1 MNHEY, CDR2 SMNVEV (reference sequence). V was trimmed by 10 bases and J by 4 bases, leaving 13 bases between them. CDR3 region: CATRTGPYGYTF. In nucleotides, the CDR3 is TGTGCCACCCGAACAGGCCCCTATGGCTACACCTTC.

This chain connects TRBV29-1 to TRBJ1-1; D is unresolved. V lost 3 bases and J lost 0, with 8 bases in between. The CDR3 covers 13 residues. CDR1 is SQVTM and CDR2 is ANQGSEA in the germline V gene. CDR3 nucleotides: TGCAGCGTTGATCTTTCGGTGAACACTGAAGCTTTCTTT. It yields the protein CSVDLSVNTEAFF.

This rearrangement joins TRBV5-5 to TRBJ1-4; 7 bases fit TRBD1. In germline, CDR1 is SGHKS, CDR2 YYEKEE (reference sequence). The CDR3 is made up of 16 amino acids. After removal of 0 bases from V and 8 bases from J, the junction contained 10 bases not matched to a gene. The CDR3 DNA is TGTGCCAGCAGCTTGGGGGCTCGGACAGGAGTGGAAAAACTGTTTTTT. Protein product: CASSLGARTGVEKLFF.

The chain links TRBV15 to TRBJ1-1; 7 nucleotides align to TRBD1. CDR1 is LNHNV, CDR2 YYDKDF, per germline (reference sequence). The V and J ends lost 3 bases and 6 bases, in that order; junction bases with no gene match: 7. The CDR3 runs to 14 residues. The CDR3 bases are TGTGCCACCAGCAGGCGACAGGGAGTGGCTGAAGCTTTCTTT. Translating gives CATSRRQGVAEAFF.

The gene calls are TRBV4-2 and TRBJ2-5; 11 nucleotides align to TRBD2. The V segment lost 0 bases and the J segment 2 bases; nucleotides outside the gene matches: 8. The CDR3 runs 18 residues. CDR1 and CDR2 (germline): LGHNA, YNFKEQ. This CDR3 reads CASSQDSLAGGRQETQYF. The CDR3 coding sequence is TGTGCCAGCAGCCAAGATTCCCTAGCGGGAGGCCGGCAAGAGACCCAGTACTTC.

The chain couples TRBV6-5 to TRBJ2-7; TRBD1 matches 10 bases. After removal of 4 bases from V and 4 bases from J, the junction contained 4 bases not matched to a gene. Germline V CDR1 and CDR2: MNHEY, SVGAGI. There are 14 residues in the CDR3. CDR3 loop: CASSSGTGVYEQYF. CDR3 DNA sequence: TGTGCCAGCAGTTCCGGGACAGGGGTTTACGAGCAGTACTTC.

The genes are TRBV4-2 and TRBJ2-1, with unresolved D. CDR1 is LGHNA and CDR2 is YNFKEQ in the germline V gene. The CDR3 runs to 16 residues. Trimming removed 0 bases at V and 6 bases at J, with 15 bases between. CDR3 in DNA: TGTGCCAGCAGCCAAGAGGCGGTGTGGCTTATCAATGAGCAGTTCTTC. Its translation: CASSQEAVWLINEQFF.

A few counts support this clone. This rearrangement joins TRBV19 to TRBJ2-7; D remains ambiguous. The CDR3 is made up of 14 amino acids. Trimming removed 0 bases from V and 4 bases from J, with 10 bases in between. CDR1 and CDR2 (germline): LNHDA, SQIVND (reference sequence). CDR3 amino acids: CASSIELAGYEQYF. The CDR3 nucleotides read TGTGCCAGTAGTATAGAATTAGCCGGATACGAGCAGTACTTC.

The J gene is TRBJ2-3, the V gene TRBV5-1; TRBD2 matches at 11 bases. J gave up 2 bases and V 2 bases, and 1 base lay outside the gene matches. Germline V lookup: CDR1 SGHRS, CDR2 YFSETQ. There are 15 residues in the CDR3. CDR3 nucleotide sequence: TGCGCCAGCAGCTTACTAGCGGGAGACACAGATACGCAGTATTTT. Amino acid sequence: CASSLLAGDTDTQYF.

This sequence joins TRBV28 and TRBJ2-4; a weak D match, TRBD1 (5 bases). The CDR3 loop spans 15 amino acids. Germline V gene sequence: CDR1 MDHEN, CDR2 SYDVKM. V gave up 3 bases and J gave up 0 bases, with 9 bases separating them. The CDR3 nucleotides are TGTGCCAGCAGTTTGGGGCAATTAGCCAAAAACATTCAGTACTTC. Residues: CASSLGQLAKNIQYF.

This chain connects TRBV18 to TRBJ1-1; tentatively, D is TRBD1 (5 bases). CDR1 is KGHSH and CDR2 is LQKENI in the germline V gene. Trimming cost V 4 bases and J 1 base, with 13 bases left between them. The length of the CDR3 is 15 residues. CDR3 DNA sequence: TGTGCCAGCTCACGTCAATCGACAGCGAACACTGAAGCTTTCTTT. Translated: CASSRQSTANTEAFF.

The gene calls are TRBV9 and TRBJ2-1, with 10 bases lining up with TRBD2. Trimming took 4 bases from V and 4 from J; bases not matched to a gene: 8. Germline V gene lookup returns CDR1 SGDLS and CDR2 YYNGEE. CDR3 size: 16 residues. The CDR3 DNA follows: TGTGCCAGCAGCCCCAGACTAGCGGGTGATTACAATGAGCAGTTCTTC. Protein: CASSPRLAGDYNEQFF.

V and J are TRBV18 and TRBJ2-1; 7 nucleotides match TRBD1. This CDR3 spans 18 amino acids. J gave up 0 bases and V 1 base, and 9 bases lay outside the gene matches. Germline V gene data show CDR1 as KGHSH and CDR2 as LQKENI. CDR3 sequence: CASSPRLRDSNSYNEQFF. The CDR3 region has the DNA TGTGCCAGCTCACCACGCCTCCGGGACAGCAACTCCTACAATGAGCAGTTCTTC.

This chain links TRBV25-1 with TRBJ2-5; 8 bases are shared with TRBD2. V was clipped by 3 bases and J by 4 bases; unmatched bases: 7. CDR1 and CDR2 from the germline V gene are MGHDK and SYGVNS. This CDR3 has 15 amino acids. The CDR3 nucleotides are TGTGCCAGCAGTGACCCCGGGAGGGCCTTAGAGACCCAGTACTTC. Its translation: CASSDPGRALETQYF. The variable domain in full, completed from reference TRBV25-1 and TRBJ2-5, reads EADIYQTPRYLVIGTGKKITLECSQTMGHDKMYWYQQDPGMELHLIHYSYGVNSTEKGDLSSESTVSRIRTEHFPLTLESARPSHTSQYLCASSDPGRALETQYFGPGTRLLVL.

Only one count was recorded for this clone. The chain uses TRBV18 and TRBJ1-1; no firm D call. Germline V gene lookup returns CDR1 KGHSH and CDR2 LQKENI. V lost 0 bases and J lost 4, with 9 bases in between. The CDR3 is made up of 14 amino acids. The CDR3 region is CASSPPSTSTEAFF. The CDR3 DNA reads TGTGCCAGCTCACCACCGTCAACATCCACTGAAGCTTTCTTT.

The chain uses TRBV6-6 and TRBJ2-7; 12 bases align to TRBD1. This CDR3 is built from 15 residues. V gave up 3 bases and J gave up 5 bases; unmatched junction bases: 5. In germline, CDR1 is MNHNY, CDR2 SVGAGI (reference sequence). The DNA for the CDR3 is TGTGCCAGCAGTTATCTCGGGACAGGGGGCGACGAGCAGTACTTC. This codes for CASSYLGTGGDEQYF.

V and J are TRBV3-1 (or the pseudogene TRBV3-2) and TRBJ2-7; D possibly corresponds to TRBD1 (5 bases). From germline, CDR1 is LGHDT and CDR2 YNNKEL (reference sequence). This CDR3 has 12 amino acids. V was trimmed by 7 bases and J by 0 bases, leaving 7 bases between them. The CDR3 protein is CASTDNSYEQYF. CDR3 DNA: TGTGCCAGCACGGACAACTCCTACGAGCAGTACTTC.

The chain employs TRBV27 and TRBJ2-2; D might be TRBD1 (6 bases). CDR1 and CDR2 from the germline V gene are MNHEY and SMNVEV (reference sequence). The CDR3 contains 14 residues. With 3 bases removed from V and 7 bases from J, the gap between germline ends came to 12 bases. The CDR3 DNA reads as TGTGCCAGCAGTTTGGGGGCAAGGGTCGGGGAGCTGTTTTTT. Translating gives CASSLGARVGELFF.

The chain carries TRBV11-2 and TRBJ2-4; tentatively, D is TRBD1 (5 bases). V was cut by 2 bases and J by 2 bases, with 10 bases left in between. This CDR3 is built from 15 residues. Germline values: CDR1 SGHAT, CDR2 FQNNGV. This chain's CDR3 is CASSLNRISKNIQYF. CDR3 in DNA: TGTGCCAGCAGCTTAAACAGGATTTCCAAAAACATTCAGTACTTC.

The chain links TRBV7-3 to TRBJ2-1; weak D call: TRBD1 (6 bases). The V end lost 4 bases, the J end lost 2 bases, and 12 bases lay between the germline ends. Germline CDR1 is SGHTA and CDR2 is FQGTGA. The CDR3 spans 15 residues. DNA for the CDR3: TGTGCCAGCAGCTCACAGGGATTCACCTACAATGAGCAGTTCTTC. Translation gives CASSSQGFTYNEQFF.

The gene calls are TRBV7-2 and TRBJ1-6; D uncertain. This CDR3 has 15 amino acids. Trimming removed 2 bases at V and 0 bases at J, with 5 bases between. Per the germline V gene, CDR1 is SGHTA and CDR2 is FQGNSA. For the CDR3, the DNA is TGTGCCAGCAGCTTACTAGGCTCCTATAATTCACCCCTCCACTTT. It encodes CASSLLGSYNSPLHF. Supplemented by reference TRBV7-2 and TRBJ1-6, the full variable domain reads GAGVSQSPSNKVTEKGKDVELRCDPISGHTALYWYRQSLGQGLEFLIYFQGNSAPDKSGLPSDRFSAERTGGSVSTLTIQRTQQEDSAVYLCASSLLGSYNSPLHFGNGTRLTVT.

The chain combines TRBV6-5 with TRBJ2-7; 7 bases agree with TRBD2. Trimming at V came to 7 bases and at J to 9 bases, leaving 12 bases not matched to a gene. The germline gives CDR1 MNHEY, CDR2 SVGAGI. The CDR3 is made up of 13 amino acids. The CDR3 spells CASTPRTLAGQYF. As DNA, the CDR3 is TGTGCCAGCACACCCCGGACTTTAGCGGGGCAGTACTTC.

This clone was picked up a small number of times. V usage is TRBV6-5 and J usage is TRBJ1-1, with 7 bases aligning to TRBD1. Germline lookup yields CDR1 MNHEY and CDR2 SVGAGI. Trimming cost V 0 bases and J 7 bases; bases outside gene matches: 8. The CDR3 is 15 amino acids. The chain's CDR3 is CASSYSRGTANEAFF. The CDR3 DNA follows: TGTGCCAGCAGTTACTCGAGAGGGACAGCCAATGAAGCTTTCTTT.

This chain links TRBV11-2 with TRBJ2-1; 7 bases are shared with TRBD2. Germline V gene lookup returns CDR1 SGHAT and CDR2 FQNNGV. V lost 3 bases to trimming and J lost 7 bases; unmatched junction nucleotides: 3. The CDR3 runs 13 residues. The CDR3 sequence is CASSLVGRNEQFF. DNA for the CDR3: TGTGCCAGCAGCTTGGTCGGGAGGAATGAGCAGTTCTTC.

This clone occurred a few times. The V call is TRBV11-2, the J call TRBJ2-7; TRBD2 is a possible D gene (6 bases). The V and J ends lost 4 bases and 3 bases respectively, with 13 bases between them. The CDR3 spans 14 residues. Germline V gene lookup returns CDR1 SGHAT and CDR2 FQNNGV. In DNA form, the CDR3 reads TGTGCCAGCAGCTCGCCGGACGGGGGCTACGAGCAGTACTTC. Protein product: CASSSPDGGYEQYF.